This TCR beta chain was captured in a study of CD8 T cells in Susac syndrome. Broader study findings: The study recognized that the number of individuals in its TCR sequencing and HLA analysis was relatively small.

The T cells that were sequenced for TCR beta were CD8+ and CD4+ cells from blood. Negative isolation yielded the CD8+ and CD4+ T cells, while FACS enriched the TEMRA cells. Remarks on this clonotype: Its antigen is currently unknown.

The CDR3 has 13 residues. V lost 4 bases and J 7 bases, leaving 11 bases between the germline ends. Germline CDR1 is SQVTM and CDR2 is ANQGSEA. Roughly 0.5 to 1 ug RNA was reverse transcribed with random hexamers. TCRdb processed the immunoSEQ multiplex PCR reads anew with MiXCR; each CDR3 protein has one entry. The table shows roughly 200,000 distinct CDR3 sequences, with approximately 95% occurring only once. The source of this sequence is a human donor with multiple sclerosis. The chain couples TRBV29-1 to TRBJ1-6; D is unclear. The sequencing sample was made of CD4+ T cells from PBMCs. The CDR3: CSVALGGNSPLHF. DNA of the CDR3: TGCAGCGTTGCACTAGGAGGGAATTCACCCCTCCACTTT.